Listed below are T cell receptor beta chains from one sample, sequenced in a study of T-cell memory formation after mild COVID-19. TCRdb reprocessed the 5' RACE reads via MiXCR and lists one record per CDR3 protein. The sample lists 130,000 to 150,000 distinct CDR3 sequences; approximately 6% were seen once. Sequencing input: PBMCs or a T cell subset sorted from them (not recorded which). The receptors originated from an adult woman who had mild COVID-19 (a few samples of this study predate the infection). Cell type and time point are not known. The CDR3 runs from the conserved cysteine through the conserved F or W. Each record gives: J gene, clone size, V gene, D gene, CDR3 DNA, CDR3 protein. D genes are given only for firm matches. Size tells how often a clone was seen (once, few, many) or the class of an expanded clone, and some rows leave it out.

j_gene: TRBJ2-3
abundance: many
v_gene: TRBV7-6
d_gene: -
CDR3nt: TGTGCCAGCAGCTTAAGACAATCCACAGATACGCAGTATTTT
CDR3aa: CASSLRQSTDTQYF

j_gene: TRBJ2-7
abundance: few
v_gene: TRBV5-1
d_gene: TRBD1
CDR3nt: TGCGCCAGCAGCTTGCATAAGGGACAGGGGAACTACGAGCAGTACTTC
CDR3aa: CASSLHKGQGNYEQYF

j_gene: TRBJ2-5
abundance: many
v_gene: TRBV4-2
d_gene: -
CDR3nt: TGTGCCAGCAGCCAAGATTGGGATAAGACCCAGTACTTC
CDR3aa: CASSQDWDKTQYF

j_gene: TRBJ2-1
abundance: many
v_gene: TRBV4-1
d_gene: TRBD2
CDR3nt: TGCGCCAGCAGCCAGAGCGGGGGAAATGAGCAGTTCTTC
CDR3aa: CASSQSGGNEQFF

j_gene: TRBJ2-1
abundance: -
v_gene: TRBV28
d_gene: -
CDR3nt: TGTGCCAGCAGTTGGAAGCAGCAGTTCTTC
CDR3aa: CASSWKQQFF

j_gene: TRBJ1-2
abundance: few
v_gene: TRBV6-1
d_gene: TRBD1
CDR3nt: TGTGCCTGTACCCTCCTGGGACAGGGGGGATATGGCTACACCTTC
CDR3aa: CACTLLGQGGYGYTF

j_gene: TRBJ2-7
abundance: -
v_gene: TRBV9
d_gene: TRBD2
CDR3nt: TGTGCCAGCAGCGAGCGGGAGAGAGTTTACGAGCAGTACTTC
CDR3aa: CASSERERVYEQYF

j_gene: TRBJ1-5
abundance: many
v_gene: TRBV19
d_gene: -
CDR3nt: TGTGCCAGTAGTTCTTGGACAGATAGCAATCAGCCCCAGCATTTT
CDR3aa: CASSSWTDSNQPQHF

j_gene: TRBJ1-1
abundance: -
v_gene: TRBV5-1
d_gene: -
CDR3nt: TGCGCCAGCAGCTTGGATATTGGTGCGAACACTGAAGCTTTCTTT
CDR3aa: CASSLDIGANTEAFF

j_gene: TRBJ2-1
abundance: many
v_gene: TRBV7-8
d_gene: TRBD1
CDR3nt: TGTGCCAGCAGCTCCTGGACAGGGGTGGCCAATGAGCAGTTCTTC
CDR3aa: CASSSWTGVANEQFF

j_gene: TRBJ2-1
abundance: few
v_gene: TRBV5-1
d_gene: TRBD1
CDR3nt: TGCGCCAGCAGCTGGGACAGGGAGAATGAGCAGTTCTTC
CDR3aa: CASSWDRENEQFF

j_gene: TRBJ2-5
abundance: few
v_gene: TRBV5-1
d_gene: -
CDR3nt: TGCGCCAGCAGCCCCGGACAAGCCGAAGAGACCCAGTACTTC
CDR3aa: CASSPGQAEETQYF

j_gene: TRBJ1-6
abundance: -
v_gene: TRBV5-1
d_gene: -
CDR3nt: TGCGCCAGCAGAAATCAAGGCAGGGTGAGCTCACCCCTCCACTTT
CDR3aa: CASRNQGRVSSPLHF

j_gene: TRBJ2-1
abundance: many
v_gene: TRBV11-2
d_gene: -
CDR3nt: TGTGCCAGCAGCTTTGGGGGAGGACTCTCCTACAATGAGCAGTTCTTC
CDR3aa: CASSFGGGLSYNEQFF

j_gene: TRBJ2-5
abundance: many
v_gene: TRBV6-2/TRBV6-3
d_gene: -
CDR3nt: TGTGCCAGCAGTTACTCAGGGGTACAAGAGACCCAGTACTTC
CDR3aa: CASSYSGVQETQYF

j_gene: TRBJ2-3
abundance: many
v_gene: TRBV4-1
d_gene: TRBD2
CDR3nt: TGCGCCAGCAGCCAAGAACAGAGGTCTAGCGGGGGGGCCGCAGATACGCAGTATTTT
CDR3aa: CASSQEQRSSGGAADTQYF

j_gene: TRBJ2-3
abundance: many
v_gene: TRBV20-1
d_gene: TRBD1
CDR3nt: TGCAGTGCCCCAGCCTGGACAGGGGGCTCAGATACGCAGTATTTT
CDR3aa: CSAPAWTGGSDTQYF

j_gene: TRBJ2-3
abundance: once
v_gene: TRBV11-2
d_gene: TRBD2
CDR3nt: TGTGCCAGCAGCCGGCGGGGGGAAGATACGCAGTATTTT
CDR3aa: CASSRRGEDTQYF

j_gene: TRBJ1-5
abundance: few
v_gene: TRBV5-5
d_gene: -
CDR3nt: TGTGCCAGCAGCTTTGACGTTTATAGCAATCAGCCCCAGCATTTT
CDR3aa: CASSFDVYSNQPQHF

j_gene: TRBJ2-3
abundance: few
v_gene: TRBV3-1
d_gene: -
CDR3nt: TGTGCCAGCAGCCATGCCACAGATACGCAGTATTTT
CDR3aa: CASSHATDTQYF

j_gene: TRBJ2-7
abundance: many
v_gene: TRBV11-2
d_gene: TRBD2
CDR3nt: TGTGCCAGCAGCTTAGTGACGGGGGGCTCCTACGAGCAGTACTTC
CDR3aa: CASSLVTGGSYEQYF

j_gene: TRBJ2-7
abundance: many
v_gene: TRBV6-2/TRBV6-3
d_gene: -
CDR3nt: TGTGCCAGCAGTTCCCGGGACTGGGGGGGCGGCGAGCAGTACTTC
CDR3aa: CASSSRDWGGGEQYF

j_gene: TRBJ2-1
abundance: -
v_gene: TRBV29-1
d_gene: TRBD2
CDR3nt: TGCAGCGTCCTTACCTTCGGGACTAATTACAATGAGCAGTTCTTC
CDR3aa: CSVLTFGTNYNEQFF

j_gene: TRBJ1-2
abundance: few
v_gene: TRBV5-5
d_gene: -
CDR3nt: TGTGCCAGCAGCACCAATGGGGGGCTTAGCTATGGCTACACCTTC
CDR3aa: CASSTNGGLSYGYTF

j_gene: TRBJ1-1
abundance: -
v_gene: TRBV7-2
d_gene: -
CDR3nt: TGTGCCAGCAGCTTAAAGGGAATGCGGGGTGGCACTGAAGCTTTCTTT
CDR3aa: CASSLKGMRGGTEAFF

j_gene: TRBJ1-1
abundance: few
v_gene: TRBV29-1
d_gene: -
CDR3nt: TGCAGCGTTGGCCAAAGAACTGAAGCTTTCTTT
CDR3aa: CSVGQRTEAFF

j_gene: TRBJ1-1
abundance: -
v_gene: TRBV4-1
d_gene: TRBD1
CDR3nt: TGCGCCAGCAGGCCGGTGGGACAGGGAGCAGGGGAAGCTTTCTTT
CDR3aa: CASRPVGQGAGEAFF

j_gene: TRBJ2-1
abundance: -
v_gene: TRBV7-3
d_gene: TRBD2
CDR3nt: TGTGCCAGCAGCTCCCCGGGACTAGCGCGCAATGAGCAGTTCTTC
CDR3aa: CASSSPGLARNEQFF

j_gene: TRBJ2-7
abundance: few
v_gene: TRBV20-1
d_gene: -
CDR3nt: TGCAGTGCTAGCGCCCGGGGGCGGGGGTACGAGCAGTACTTC
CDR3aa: CSASARGRGYEQYF

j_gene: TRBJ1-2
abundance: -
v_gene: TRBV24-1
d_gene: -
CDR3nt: TGTGCCACCAGTGACCCCTCAATGGACAATAATGGCTACACCTTC
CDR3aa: CATSDPSMDNNGYTF

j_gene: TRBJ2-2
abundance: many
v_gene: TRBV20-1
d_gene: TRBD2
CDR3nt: TGCAGTGCTAGAGGGACTAGCGGATCAAGGGACACCGGGGAGCTGTTTTTT
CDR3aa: CSARGTSGSRDTGELFF

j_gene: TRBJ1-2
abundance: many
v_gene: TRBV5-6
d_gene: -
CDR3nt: TGTGCCAGCAGCTTTGGGTCAAATGGCTACACCTTC
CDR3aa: CASSFGSNGYTF

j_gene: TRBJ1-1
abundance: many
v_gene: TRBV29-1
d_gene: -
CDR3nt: TGCAGCGCCTCAGGGTACGAAGCTTTCTTT
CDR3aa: CSASGYEAFF

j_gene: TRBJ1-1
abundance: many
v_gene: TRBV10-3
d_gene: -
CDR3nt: TGTGCCATCAGTGAACAGGGCGAGACTGAAGCTTTCTTT
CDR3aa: CAISEQGETEAFF

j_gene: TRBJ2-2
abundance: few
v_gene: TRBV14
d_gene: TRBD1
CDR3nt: TGTGCCAGCAGCCAGTGGACAGGGGTGGACACCGGGGAGCTGTTTTTT
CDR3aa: CASSQWTGVDTGELFF

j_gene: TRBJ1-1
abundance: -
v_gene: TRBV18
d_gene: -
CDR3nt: TGTGCCAGCTCACTAGCCAGGGTTCGGGACACTGAAGCTTTCTTT
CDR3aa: CASSLARVRDTEAFF

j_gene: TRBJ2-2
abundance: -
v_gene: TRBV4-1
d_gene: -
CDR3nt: TGCGCCAGCAGCCCCCGGGGCAGGGAAGTGAACACCGGGGAGCTGTTTTTT
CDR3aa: CASSPRGREVNTGELFF

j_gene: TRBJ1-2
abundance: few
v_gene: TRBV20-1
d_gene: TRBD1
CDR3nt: TGCAGTGCTAACTCGGACAGGTTGGGCGGCTACACCTTC
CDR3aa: CSANSDRLGGYTF

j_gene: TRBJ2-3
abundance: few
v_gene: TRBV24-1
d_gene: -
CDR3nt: TGTGCCACCACAAAGGGGGGGTCGAGCACAGATACGCAGTATTTT
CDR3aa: CATTKGGSSTDTQYF

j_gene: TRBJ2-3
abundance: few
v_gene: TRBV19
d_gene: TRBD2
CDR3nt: TGTGCCAGTCGGACTAGCGGGAGAACAGATACGCAGTATTTT
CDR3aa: CASRTSGRTDTQYF

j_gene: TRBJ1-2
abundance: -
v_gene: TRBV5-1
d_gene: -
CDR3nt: TGCGCCAGCAGCTTGGATGTGGCCACGAGAACCTACACCTTC
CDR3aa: CASSLDVATRTYTF

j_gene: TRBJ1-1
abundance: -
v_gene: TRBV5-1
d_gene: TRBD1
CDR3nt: TGCGCCAGCAGCCCATTCAACAGGGGCACTGAAGCTTTCTTT
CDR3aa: CASSPFNRGTEAFF

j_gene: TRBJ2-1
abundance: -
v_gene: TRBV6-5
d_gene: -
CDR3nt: TGTGCCAGCAGTTACGCGGCGGGCCACAATGAGCAGTTCTTC
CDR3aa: CASSYAAGHNEQFF

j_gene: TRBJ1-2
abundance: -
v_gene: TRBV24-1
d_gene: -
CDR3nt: TGTGCCACCAGTCCAAGAGACGATAAATATGGCTACACCTTC
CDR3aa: CATSPRDDKYGYTF

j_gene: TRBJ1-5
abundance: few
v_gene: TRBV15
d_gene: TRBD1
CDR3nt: TGTGCCACCAGCAGAGAAGGACAGGCGAATCAGCCCCAGCATTTT
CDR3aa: CATSREGQANQPQHF

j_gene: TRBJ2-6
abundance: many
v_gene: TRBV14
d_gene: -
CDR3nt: TGTGCCAGCAGCCCAAGGGCTGGGGCCAACGTCCTGACTTTC
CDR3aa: CASSPRAGANVLTF

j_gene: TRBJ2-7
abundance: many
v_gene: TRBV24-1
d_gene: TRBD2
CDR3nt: TGTGCCACCAGTGATCGGCGGACTAGCGGGAAGCAGTACTTC
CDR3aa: CATSDRRTSGKQYF

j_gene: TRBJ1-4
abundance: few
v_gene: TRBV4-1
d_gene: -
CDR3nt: TGCGCCAGCAGCCAAGATCCCGTCGAGCGGACTAATGAAAAACTGTTTTTT
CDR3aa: CASSQDPVERTNEKLFF

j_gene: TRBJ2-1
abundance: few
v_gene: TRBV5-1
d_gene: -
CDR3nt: TGCGCCAGCAGCTTGGGGGGCTCCAACCCGAATGAGCAGTTCTTC
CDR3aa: CASSLGGSNPNEQFF

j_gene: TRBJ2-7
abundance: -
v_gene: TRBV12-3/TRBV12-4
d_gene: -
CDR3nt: TGTGCCAGCAGCCAAGGACGGGCCTACGAGCAGTACTTC
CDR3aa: CASSQGRAYEQYF

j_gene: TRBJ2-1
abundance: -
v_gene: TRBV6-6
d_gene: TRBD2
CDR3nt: TGTGCCAGCAGTTACGGGGGAGGGCCAAAGGAGCAGTTCTTC
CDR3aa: CASSYGGGPKEQFF

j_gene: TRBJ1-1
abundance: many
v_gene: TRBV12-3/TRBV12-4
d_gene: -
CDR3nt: TGTGCCAGCAGCAGGGTCGCTGAAGCTTTCTTT
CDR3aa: CASSRVAEAFF

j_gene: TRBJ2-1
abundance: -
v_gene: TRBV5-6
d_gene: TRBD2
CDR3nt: TGTGCCAGCAGCTTGTTGTGGGGGGGGGACCAGTTCTTC
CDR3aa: CASSLLWGGDQFF

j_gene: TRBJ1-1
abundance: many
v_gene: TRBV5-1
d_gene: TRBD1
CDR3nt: TGCGCCAGCAGCGAAAACAGGGGAGGGACTGAAGCTTTCTTT
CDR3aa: CASSENRGGTEAFF

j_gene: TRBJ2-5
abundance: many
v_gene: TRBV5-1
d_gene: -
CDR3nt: TGCGCCAGCAGCTTGGAGGTGTTAGAGACCCAGTACTTC
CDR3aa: CASSLEVLETQYF

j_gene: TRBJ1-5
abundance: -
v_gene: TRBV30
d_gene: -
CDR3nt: TGTGCCTGGGGGGAGGAGGGGTTAAGGCCCCAGCATTTT
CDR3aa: CAWGEEGLRPQHF

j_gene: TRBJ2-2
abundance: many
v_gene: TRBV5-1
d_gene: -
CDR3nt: TGCGCCAGCAGCAATACACAGGGAAGTGGTACCGGGGAGCTGTTTTTT
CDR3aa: CASSNTQGSGTGELFF

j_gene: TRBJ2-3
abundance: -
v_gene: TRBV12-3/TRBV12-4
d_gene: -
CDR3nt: TGTGCCAGCAGTAGCTGGACCGATACAGATACGCAGTATTTT
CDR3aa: CASSSWTDTDTQYF

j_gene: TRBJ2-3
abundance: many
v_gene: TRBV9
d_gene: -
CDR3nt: TGTGCCAGCAGCGTAGGGACCATCGGGGATACGCAGTATTTT
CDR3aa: CASSVGTIGDTQYF

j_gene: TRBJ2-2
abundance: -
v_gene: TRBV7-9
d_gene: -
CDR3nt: TGTGCCAGCAGCTTAGGGGCAGGCGTAACCGGGGAGCTGTTTTTT
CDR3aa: CASSLGAGVTGELFF